The clone carrying this TCR beta chain was found many times. CDR3 length: 15 amino acids. Germline V lookup: CDR1 MNHEY, CDR2 SVGEGT. With 2 bases removed from V and 4 bases from J, the gap between germline ends came to 12 bases. The authors prepared the TCRbeta library with unique molecular identifiers. TCRdb passed the PCR reads through MiXCR, listing each CDR3 protein once. The data show approximately 200,000 distinct CDR3 sequences, with roughly 14% seen just once and 13% held by the top ten. This specimen belongs to a study of T-cell reconstitution after alpha-beta-depleted transplantation in children.

The chain couples TRBV6-2 or TRBV6-3 to TRBJ1-3; D call uncertain. This specimen was PBMCs from the stem cell graft donor, taken from the stem cell graft. The source of this sequence is a human donor who donated a stem cell graft to a child with acute lymphoblastic leukemia. This CDR3 reads CASSYGSHPGNTIYF. Here the CDR3 DNA reads TGTGCCAGCAGTTACGGATCTCATCCGGGAAACACCATATATTTT.